This record covers a single T cell receptor beta chain. The antigen remains undetermined. Healthy Russian Caucasian donors spanned ages about 6 to 90 years. There were at least 6 micrograms of total RNA extracted from every sample. These data are taken from a study of blood T cells in healthy people across ages. The ends lost 3 bases at V and 6 bases at J; junction bases unmatched: 9. Germline lookup yields CDR1 DFQATT and CDR2 SNEGSKA (reference sequence). The CDR3 length is 15 residues. Points from the study as a whole: The study could not conclusively compare naive and antigen-experienced cells, given its unsorted PBMCs.

Through a sample-barcoded 5' primer and a J-beta primer mix, a second PCR was run for about 6 to 11 cycles. TCRdb re-analysed the 5' RACE reads in MiXCR, keeping a single row per CDR3 protein. The sample holds more than 650,000 distinct CDR3 sequences, approximately 21% seen once. Sequenced sample: blood. The chain is built from TRBV20-1 and TRBJ2-1, with 9 bases aligning to TRBD2. The receptor comes from a man between 65 and 80 years old in good health. In DNA form, the CDR3 reads TGCAGTGCTAGGCTACAGACTAGCGGTTCCAATGAGCAGTTCTTC. Its translation is CSARLQTSGSNEQFF.